This T cell receptor (beta chain) stems from a study of technical replicates of blood from a handful of donors (dated by TCRdb to about 2017). The CDR3 holds 12 amino acids from the cysteine to the phenylalanine. Just CDR3 DNA is preserved here, 36 bases in frame from base 1. Trimming removed 0 bases from V and 14 bases from J, leaving 11 bases between the germline ends. CDR1 and CDR2, per the germline V gene (reference sequence), are SEHNR and FQNEAQ. The library relied on the immunoSEQ multiplex PCR assay. Not all clones reach the TCRdb copy of this immuneACCESS table, which keeps in-frame sequences only. Checked studies attribute under half of the gap to unresolved V genes and leave the rest unexplained. This sample comprises 75,000 to 95,000 clones, under 95% of them detected only once. The top ten hold under 0.3% of the sample. Turning to this clone: Its binding antigen is unknown. Base qualities are not provided; no much larger clone lies one nucleotide away.

The TCR comes from a human donor in good health. The rearrangement joined TRBV7-9 to TRBJ2-1; TRBD2 is possibly the D segment (6 matching bases). The sequencing input was T cells isolated from PBMCs. For the CDR3, the sequence is CASSLAGRDEFF. The sequenced DNA is TGTGCCAGCAGCTTAGCGGGGCGGGACGAGTTCTTC.